This T cell receptor (beta chain) originates from a study of STAT5B mutations in CD4+ large granular lymphocyte leukemia. Study context: Among healthy controls, a particular HLA allele went with more CDR3 'QG' motifs.

Study-wide findings and caveats: Compared with healthy controls (2/35), patient top clones favored TRBV06 (8/27). Main leukemic clonotypes were patient-specific, but roughly 26% appeared at low frequency elsewhere.

Notes on this clone: Its antigen is as yet unknown.

In the source study's methods: The detection floor for productive clonotype frequency was 2.59 x 10-5. TCRdb keeps only in-frame clones here, not all; method: immunoSEQ multiplex PCR. V, J and clone size reflect that table, while D and trimming were determined from the DNA. Of about 25,000 clones in the sample, around two thirds were seen once. In germline, CDR1 is SGDLS, CDR2 YYNGEE. Trimming took 0 bases from V and 4 from J; bases not matched to a gene: 1. The CDR3 consists of 15 residues. V is TRBV9 and J is TRBJ2-1, with 10 nucleotides matching TRBD2. The sample was CD4+ T cells from blood buffy coats. This TCR came from a human donor in good health. The CDR3 region has the DNA TGTGCCAGCAGCGTAGGAGCGGGAGGGTACAATGAGCAGTTCTTC. Amino acid sequence: CASSVGAGGYNEQFF.